This T cell receptor (beta chain) came from a study of blood T cell repertoires in COVID-19. Study at large: The origin of the acute and convalescent COVID-19 samples was the United States, Italy and Spain. Sample material is recorded as cDNA or gDNA derived from T cells, B-cell-depleted T cells, or PBMCs.

The CDR3 has 15 residues. The junction had 10 bases not matched to a gene; V was cut back by 5 bases and J by 5 bases. Germline loops: CDR1 SGHTA, CDR2 FQGNSA. Authors' analysis steps: Using reference gene primer amplification, nucleated cell counts were estimated. Measured with immunoSEQ multiplex PCR; TCRdb has only the in-frame clones, and not every one. V, J and clone size are those of that table, while D and trimming were read from the DNA. The profile shows approximately 20,000 clones, about 86% of them singletons. The sequenced sample was peripheral blood. The receptor comes from a man in his 70s with acute or convalescent COVID-19. The rearrangement uses TRBV7-2 and TRBJ2-5; 8 bases map to TRBD1. In DNA, the CDR3 is TGTGCCAGCAGCCCTCGAACAGGGGGATGGGAGACCCAGTACTTC. It specifies CASSPRTGGWETQYF.